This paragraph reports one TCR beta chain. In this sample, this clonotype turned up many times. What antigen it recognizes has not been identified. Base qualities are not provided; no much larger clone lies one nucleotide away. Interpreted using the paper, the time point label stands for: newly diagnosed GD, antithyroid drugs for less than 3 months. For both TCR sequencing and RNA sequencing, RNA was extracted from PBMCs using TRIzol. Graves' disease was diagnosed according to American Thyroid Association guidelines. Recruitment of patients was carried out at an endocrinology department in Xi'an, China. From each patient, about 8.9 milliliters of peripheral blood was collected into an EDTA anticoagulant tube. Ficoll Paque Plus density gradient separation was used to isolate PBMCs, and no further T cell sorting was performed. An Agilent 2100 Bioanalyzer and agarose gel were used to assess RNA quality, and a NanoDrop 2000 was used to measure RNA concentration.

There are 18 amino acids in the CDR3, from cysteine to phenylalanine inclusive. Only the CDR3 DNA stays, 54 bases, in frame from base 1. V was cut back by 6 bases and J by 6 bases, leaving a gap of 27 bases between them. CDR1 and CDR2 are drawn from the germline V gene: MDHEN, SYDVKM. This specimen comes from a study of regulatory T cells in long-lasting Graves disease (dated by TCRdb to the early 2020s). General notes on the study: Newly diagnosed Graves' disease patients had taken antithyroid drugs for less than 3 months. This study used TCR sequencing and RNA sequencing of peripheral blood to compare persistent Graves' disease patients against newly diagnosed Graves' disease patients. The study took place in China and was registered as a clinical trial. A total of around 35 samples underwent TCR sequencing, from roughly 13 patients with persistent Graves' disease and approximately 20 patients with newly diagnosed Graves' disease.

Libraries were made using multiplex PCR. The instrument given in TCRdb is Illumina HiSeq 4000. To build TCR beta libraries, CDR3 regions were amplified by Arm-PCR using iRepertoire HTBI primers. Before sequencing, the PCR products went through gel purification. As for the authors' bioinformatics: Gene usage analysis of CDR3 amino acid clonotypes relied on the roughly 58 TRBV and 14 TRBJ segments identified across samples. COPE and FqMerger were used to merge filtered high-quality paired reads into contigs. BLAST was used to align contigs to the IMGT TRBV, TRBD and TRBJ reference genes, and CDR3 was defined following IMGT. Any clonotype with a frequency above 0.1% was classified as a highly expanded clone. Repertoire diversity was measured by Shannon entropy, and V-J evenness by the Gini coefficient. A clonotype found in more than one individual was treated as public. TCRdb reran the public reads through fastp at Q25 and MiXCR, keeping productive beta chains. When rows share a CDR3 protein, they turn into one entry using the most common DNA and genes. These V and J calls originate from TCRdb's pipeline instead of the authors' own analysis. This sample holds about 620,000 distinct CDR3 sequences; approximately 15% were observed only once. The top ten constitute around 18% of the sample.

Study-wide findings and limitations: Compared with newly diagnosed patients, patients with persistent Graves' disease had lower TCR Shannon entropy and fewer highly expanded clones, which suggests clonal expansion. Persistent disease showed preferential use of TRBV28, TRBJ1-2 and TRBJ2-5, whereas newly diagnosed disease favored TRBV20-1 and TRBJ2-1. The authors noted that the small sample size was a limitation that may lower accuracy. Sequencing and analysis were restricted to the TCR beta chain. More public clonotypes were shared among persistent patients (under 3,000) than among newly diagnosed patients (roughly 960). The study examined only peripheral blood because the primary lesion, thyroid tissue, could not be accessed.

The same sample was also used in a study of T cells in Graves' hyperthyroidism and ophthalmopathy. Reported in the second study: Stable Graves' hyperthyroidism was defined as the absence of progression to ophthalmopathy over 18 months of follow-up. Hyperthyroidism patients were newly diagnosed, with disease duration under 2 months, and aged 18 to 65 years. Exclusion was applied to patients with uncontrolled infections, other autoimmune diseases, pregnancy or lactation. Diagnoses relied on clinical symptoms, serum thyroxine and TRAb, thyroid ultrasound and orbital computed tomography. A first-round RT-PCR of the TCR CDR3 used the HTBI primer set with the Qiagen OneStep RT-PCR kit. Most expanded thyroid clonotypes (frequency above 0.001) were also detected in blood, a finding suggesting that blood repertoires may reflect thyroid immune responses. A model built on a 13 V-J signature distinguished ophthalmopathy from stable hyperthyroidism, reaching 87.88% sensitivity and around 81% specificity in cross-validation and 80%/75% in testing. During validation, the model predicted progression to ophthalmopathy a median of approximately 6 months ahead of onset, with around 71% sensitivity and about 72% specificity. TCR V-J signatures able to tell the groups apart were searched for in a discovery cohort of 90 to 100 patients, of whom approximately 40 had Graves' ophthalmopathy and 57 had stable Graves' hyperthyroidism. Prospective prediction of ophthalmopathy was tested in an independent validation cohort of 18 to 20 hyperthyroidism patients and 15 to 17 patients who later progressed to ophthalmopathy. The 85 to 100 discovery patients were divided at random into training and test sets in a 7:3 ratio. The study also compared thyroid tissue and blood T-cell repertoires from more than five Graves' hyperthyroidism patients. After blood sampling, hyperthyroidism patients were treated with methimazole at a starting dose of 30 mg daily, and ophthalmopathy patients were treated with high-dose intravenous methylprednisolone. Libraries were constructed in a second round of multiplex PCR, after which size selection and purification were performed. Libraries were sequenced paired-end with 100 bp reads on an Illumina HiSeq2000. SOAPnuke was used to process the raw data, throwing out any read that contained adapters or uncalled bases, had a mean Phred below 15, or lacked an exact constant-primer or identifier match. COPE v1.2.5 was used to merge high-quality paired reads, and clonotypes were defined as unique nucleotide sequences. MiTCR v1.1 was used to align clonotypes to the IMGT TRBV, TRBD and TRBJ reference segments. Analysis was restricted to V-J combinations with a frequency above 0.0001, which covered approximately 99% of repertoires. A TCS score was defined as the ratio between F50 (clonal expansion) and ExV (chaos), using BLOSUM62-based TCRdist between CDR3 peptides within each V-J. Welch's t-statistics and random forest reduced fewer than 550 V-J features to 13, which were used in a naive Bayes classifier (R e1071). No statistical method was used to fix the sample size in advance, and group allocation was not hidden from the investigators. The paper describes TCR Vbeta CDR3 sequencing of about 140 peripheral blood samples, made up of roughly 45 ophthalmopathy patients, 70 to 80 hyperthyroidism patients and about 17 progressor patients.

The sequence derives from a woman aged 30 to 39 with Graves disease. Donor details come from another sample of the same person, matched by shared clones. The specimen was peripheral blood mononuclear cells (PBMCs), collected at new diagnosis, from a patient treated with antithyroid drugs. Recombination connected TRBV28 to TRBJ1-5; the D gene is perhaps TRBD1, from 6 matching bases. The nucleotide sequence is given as TGTGCCAGCAGACTCTCTCTTAGGCGGGGGGGGCGAATTCAGCCCCAGCATTTT. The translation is CASRLSLRRGGRIQPQHF.